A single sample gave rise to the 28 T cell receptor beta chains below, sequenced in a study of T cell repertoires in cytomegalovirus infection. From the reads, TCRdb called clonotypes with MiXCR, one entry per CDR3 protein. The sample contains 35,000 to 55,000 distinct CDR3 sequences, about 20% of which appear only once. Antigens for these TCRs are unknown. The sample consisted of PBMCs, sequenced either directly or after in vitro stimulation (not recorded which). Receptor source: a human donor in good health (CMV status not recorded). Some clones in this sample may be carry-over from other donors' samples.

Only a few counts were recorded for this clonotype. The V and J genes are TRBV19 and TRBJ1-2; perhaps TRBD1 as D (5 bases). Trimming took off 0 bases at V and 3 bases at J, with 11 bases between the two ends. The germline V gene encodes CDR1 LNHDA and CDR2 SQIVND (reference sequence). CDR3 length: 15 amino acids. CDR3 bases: TGTGCCAGTAGTATAGATCTCAGACAGCACTATGGCTACACCTTC. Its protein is CASSIDLRQHYGYTF.

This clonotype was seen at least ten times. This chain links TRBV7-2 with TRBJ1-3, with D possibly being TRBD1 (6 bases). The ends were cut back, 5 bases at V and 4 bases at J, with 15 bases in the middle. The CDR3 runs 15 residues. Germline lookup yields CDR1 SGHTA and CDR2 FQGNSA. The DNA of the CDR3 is TGTGCCAGCAGCCCAAAGGGGGGCGGGGGAAACACCATATATTTT. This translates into CASSPKGGGGNTIYF.

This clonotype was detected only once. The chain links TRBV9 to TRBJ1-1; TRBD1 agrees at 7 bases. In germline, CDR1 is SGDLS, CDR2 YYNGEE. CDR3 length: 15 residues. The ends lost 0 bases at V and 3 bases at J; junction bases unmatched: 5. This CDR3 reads CASSVEAGGDTEAFF. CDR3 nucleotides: TGTGCCAGCAGCGTAGAGGCAGGGGGGGACACTGAAGCTTTCTTT.

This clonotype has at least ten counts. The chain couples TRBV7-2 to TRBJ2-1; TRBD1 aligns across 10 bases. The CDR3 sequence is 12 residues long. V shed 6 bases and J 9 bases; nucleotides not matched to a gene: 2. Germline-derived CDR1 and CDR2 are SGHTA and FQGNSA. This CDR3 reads CASRTGGGEQFF. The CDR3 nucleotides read TGTGCCAGCAGGACAGGGGGCGGTGAGCAGTTCTTC.

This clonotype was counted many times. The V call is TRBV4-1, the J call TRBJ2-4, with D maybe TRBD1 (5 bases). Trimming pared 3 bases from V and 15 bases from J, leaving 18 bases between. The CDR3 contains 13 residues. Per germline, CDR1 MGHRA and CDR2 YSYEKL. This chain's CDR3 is CASSQVGRGDVYF. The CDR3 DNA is TGCGCCAGCAGCCAGGTTGGAAGGGGTGACGTGTACTTC.

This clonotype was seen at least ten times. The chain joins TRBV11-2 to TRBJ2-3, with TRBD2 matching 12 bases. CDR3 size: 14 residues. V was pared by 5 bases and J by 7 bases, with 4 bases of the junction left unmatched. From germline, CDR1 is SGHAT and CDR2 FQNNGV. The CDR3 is CASSGLAGRYTQYF. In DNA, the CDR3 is TGTGCCAGCAGCGGACTAGCGGGACGATATACGCAGTATTTT.

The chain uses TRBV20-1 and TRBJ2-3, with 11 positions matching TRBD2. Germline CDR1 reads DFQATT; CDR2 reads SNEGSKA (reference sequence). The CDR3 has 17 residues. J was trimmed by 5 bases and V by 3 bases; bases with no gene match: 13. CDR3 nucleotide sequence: TGCAGTGCTAGGCCCCTTAGCGGGAGGGCCAACGGAGATACGCAGTATTTT. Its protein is CSARPLSGRANGDTQYF.

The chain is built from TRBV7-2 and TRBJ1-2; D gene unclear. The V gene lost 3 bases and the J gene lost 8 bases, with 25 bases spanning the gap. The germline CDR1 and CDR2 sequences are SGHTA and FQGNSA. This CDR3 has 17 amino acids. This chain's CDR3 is CASSFSSQAAIPGGYTF. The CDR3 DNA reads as TGTGCCAGCAGCTTTTCCTCGCAGGCGGCAATCCCGGGAGGCTACACCTTC. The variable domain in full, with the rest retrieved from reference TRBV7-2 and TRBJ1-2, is GAGVSQSPSNKVTEKGKDVELRCDPISGHTALYWYRQSLGQGLEFLIYFQGNSAPDKSGLPSDRFSAERTGGSVSTLTIQRTQQEDSAVYLCASSFSSQAAIPGGYTFGSGTRLTVV.

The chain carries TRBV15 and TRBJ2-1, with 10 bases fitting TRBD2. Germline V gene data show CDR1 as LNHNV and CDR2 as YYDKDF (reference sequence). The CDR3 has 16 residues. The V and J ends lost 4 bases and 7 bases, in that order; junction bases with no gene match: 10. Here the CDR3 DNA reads TGTGCCACCAGCAATTCCTATCTAGCGGGAGAGAATGAGCAGTTCTTC. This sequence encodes CATSNSYLAGENEQFF.

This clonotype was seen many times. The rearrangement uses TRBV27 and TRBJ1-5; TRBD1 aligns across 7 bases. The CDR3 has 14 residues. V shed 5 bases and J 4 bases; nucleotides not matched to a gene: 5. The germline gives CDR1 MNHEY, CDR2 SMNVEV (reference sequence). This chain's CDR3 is CASSHRDSNQPQHF. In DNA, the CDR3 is TGTGCCAGCAGTCACCGGGACAGTAATCAGCCCCAGCATTTT.

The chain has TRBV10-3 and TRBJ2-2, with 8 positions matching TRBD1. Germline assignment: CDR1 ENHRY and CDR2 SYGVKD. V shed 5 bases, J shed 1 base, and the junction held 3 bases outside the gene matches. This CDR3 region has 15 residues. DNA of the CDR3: TGTGCCATCAGTCTCGGGACAGGGAACACCGGGGAGCTGTTTTTT. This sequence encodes CAISLGTGNTGELFF.

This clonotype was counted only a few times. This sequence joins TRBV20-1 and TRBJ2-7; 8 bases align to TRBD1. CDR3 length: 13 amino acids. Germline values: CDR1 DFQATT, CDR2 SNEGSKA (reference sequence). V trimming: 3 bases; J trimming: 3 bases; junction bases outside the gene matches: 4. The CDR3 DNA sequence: TGCAGTGCTAGCGACAGGGGTATCTACGAGCAGTACTTC. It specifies CSASDRGIYEQYF.

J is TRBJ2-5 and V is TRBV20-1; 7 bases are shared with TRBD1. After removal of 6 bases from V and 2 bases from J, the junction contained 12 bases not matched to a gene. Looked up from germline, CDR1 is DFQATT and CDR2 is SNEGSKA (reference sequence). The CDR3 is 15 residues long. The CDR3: CSATSPTGSQETQYF. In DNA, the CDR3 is TGCAGTGCAACGAGCCCGACAGGGTCACAAGAGACCCAGTACTTC.

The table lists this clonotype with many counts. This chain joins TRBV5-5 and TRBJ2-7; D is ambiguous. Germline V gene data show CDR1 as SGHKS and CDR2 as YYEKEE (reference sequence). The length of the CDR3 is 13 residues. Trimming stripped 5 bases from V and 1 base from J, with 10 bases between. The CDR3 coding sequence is TGTGCCAGCAGGGGTCACTTGTCCTACGAGCAGTACTTC. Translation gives CASRGHLSYEQYF.

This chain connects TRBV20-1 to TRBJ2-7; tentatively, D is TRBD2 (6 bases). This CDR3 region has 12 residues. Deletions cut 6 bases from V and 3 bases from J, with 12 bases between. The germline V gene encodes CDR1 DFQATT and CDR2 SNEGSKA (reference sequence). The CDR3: CSAGGFSYEQYF. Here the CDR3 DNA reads TGCAGTGCCGGGGGTTTTAGCTACGAGCAGTACTTC.

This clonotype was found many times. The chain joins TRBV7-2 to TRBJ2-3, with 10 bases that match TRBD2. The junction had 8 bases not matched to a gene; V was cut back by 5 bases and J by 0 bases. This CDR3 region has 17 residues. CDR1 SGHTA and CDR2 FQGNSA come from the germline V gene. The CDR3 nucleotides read TGTGCCAGCAGCCCACCTAGCGGGAGACTTAGCACAGATACGCAGTATTTT. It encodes CASSPPSGRLSTDTQYF.

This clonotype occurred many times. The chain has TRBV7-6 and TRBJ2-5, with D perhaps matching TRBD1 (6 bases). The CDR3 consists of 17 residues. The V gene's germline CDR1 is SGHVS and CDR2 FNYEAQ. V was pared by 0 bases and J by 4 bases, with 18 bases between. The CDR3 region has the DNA TGTGCCAGCAGCTTAGCGTCCGCGGGTGGGGGCATAGAGACCCAGTACTTC. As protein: CASSLASAGGGIETQYF. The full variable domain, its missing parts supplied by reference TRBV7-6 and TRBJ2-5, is GAGVSQSPRYKVTKRGQDVALRCDPISGHVSLYWYRQALGQGPEFLTYFNYEAQQDKSGLPNDRFSAERPEGSISTLTIQRTEQRDSAMYRCASSLASAGGGIETQYFGPGTRLLVL.

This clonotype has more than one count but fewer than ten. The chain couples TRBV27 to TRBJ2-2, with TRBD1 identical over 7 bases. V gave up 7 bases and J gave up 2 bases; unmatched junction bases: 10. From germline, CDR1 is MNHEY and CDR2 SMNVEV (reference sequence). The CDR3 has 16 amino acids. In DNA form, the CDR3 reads TGTGCCAGCAAAGCCCTCACAGGGGTTAACACCGGGGAGCTGTTTTTT. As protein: CASKALTGVNTGELFF.

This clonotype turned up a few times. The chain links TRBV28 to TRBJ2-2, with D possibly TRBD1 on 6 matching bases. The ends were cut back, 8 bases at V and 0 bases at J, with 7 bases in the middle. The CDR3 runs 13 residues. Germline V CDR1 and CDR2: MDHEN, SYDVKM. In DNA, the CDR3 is TGTGCCAGCCGGACAGCGAACACCGGGGAGCTGTTTTTT. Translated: CASRTANTGELFF. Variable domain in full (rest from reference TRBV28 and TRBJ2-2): DVKVTQSSRYLVKRTGEKVFLECVQDMDHENMFWYRQDPGLGLRLIYFSYDVKMKEKGDIPEGYSVSREKKERFSLILESASTNQTSMYLCASRTANTGELFFGEGSRLTVL.

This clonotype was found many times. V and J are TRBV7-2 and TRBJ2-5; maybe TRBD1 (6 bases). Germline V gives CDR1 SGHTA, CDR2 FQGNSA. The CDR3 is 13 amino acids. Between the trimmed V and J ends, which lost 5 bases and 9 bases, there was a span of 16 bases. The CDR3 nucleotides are TGTGCCAGCAGCCGAGAGAAGGGGGAGTCCCAGTACTTC. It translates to CASSREKGESQYF.

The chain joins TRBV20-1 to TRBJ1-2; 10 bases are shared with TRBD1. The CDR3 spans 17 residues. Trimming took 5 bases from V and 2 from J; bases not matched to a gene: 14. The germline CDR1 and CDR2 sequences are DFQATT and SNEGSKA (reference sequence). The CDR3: CSARGGRTGGVNYGYTF. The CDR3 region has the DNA TGCAGTGCTCGAGGCGGTCGGACAGGGGGTGTCAACTATGGCTACACCTTC.

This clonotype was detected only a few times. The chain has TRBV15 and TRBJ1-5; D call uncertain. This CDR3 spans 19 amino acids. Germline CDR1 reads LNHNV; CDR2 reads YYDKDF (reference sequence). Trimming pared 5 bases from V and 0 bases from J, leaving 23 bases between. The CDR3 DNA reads TGTGCCACCAGCGACGCTAGGACCTTTGCGGGCTTTAGCAATCAGCCCCAGCATTTT. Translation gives CATSDARTFAGFSNQPQHF.

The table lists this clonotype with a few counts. The CDR3 loop is CASSYSRTGSGNEQFF. The CDR3 nucleotides read TGTGCCAGCAGTTACTCGCGGACAGGCTCGGGTAATGAGCAGTTCTTC. The chain uses TRBV6-5 and TRBJ2-1; the match to TRBD1 covers 7 bases. The trim removed 0 bases at V and 7 bases at J, leaving 9 bases unmatched. CDR3 length: 16 amino acids. Germline CDR1 MNHEY, CDR2 SVGAGI.

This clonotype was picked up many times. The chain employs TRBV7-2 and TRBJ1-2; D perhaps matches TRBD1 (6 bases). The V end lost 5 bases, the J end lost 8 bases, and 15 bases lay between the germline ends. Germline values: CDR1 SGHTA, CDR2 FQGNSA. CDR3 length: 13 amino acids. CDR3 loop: CASSQLQGSGYTF. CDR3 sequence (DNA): TGTGCCAGCAGCCAGTTACAGGGTTCCGGCTACACCTTC. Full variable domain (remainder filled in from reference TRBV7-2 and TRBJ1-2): GAGVSQSPSNKVTEKGKDVELRCDPISGHTALYWYRQSLGQGLEFLIYFQGNSAPDKSGLPSDRFSAERTGGSVSTLTIQRTQQEDSAVYLCASSQLQGSGYTFGSGTRLTVV.

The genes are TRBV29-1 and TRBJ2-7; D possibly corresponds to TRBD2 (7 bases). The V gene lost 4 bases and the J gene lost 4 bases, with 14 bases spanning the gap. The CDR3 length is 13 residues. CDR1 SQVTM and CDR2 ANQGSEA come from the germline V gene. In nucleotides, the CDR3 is TGCAGCGTTGCGTCCGGGGGGCTTTACGAGCAGTACTTC. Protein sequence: CSVASGGLYEQYF.

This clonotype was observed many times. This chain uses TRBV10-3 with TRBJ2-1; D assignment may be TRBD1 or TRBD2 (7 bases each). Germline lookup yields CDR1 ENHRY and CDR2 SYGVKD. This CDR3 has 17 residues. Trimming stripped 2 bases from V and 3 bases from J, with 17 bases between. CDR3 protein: CAISEPAGGGYYNEQFF. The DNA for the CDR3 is TGTGCCATCAGTGAGCCCGCAGGGGGGGGGTACTACAATGAGCAGTTCTTC.

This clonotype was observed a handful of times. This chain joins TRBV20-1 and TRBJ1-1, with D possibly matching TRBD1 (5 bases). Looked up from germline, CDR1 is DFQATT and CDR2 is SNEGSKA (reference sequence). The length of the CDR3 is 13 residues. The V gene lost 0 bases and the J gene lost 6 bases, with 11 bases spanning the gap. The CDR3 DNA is TGCAGTGCTAGAGAGGGACTACGATCTGAAGCTTTCTTT. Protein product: CSAREGLRSEAFF.

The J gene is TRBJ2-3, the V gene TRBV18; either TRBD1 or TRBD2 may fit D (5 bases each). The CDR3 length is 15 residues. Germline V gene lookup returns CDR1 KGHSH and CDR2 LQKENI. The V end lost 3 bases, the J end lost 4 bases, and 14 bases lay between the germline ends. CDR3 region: CASSPVGLAPDTQYF. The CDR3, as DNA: TGTGCCAGCTCACCCGTGGGGCTAGCCCCAGATACGCAGTATTTT.